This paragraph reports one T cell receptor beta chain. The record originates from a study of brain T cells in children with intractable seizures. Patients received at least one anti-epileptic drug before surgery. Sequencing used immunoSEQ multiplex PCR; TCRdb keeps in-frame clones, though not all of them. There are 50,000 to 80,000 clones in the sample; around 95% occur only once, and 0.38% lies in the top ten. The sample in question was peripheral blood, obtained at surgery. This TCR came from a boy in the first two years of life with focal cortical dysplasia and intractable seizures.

The CDR3 here is CASSQDGQGSYNEQFF. CDR3 DNA: TGTGCCAGCAGCCAAGACGGGCAGGGATCCTACAATGAGCAGTTCTTC. The genes are TRBV4-2 and TRBJ2-1, with TRBD1 as a possible D gene (5 bases). The germline CDR1 and CDR2 sequences are LGHNA and YNFKEQ. V dropped 0 bases and J dropped 1 base, with 10 bases sitting between them. This CDR3 has 16 amino acids.